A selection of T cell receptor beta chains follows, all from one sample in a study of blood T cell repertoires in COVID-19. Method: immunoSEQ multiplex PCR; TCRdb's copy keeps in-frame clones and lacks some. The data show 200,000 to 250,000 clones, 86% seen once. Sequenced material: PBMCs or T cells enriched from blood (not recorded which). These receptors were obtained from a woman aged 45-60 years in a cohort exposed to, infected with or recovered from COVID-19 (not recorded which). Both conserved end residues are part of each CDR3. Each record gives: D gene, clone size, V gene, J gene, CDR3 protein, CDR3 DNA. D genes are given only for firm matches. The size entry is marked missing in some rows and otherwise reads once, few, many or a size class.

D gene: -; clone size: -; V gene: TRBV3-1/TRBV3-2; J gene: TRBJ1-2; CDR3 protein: CASSHGLGGGRIYGYTF; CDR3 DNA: TGTGCCAGCAGCCACGGGTTGGGAGGGGGAAGGATCTATGGCTACACCTTC
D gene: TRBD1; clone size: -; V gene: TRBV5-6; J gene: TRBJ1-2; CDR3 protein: CASSWGQGDYTF; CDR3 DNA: TGTGCCAGCAGCTGGGGACAGGGGGACTACACCTTC
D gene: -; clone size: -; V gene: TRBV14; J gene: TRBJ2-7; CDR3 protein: CASSRDRGASYEQYF; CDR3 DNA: TGTGCCAGCAGCCGAGACCGGGGGGCCTCCTACGAGCAGTACTTC
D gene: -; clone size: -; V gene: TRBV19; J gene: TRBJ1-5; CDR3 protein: CASSTVRGLDNQPQHF; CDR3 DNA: TGTGCCAGTAGTACAGTAAGGGGGTTGGACAATCAGCCCCAGCATTTT
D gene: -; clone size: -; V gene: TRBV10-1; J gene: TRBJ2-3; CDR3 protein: CASHRMRQGRDTQYF; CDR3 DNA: TGCGCCAGCCACCGTATGCGGCAGGGTAGAGATACGCAGTATTTT
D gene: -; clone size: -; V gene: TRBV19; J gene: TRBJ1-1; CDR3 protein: CASSIELTAFF; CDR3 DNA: TGTGCCAGTAGTATTGAACTAACAGCTTTCTTT
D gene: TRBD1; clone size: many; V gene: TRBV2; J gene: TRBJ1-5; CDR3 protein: CASSKRDRGAQPQHF; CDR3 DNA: TGTGCCAGCAGTAAGCGGGACAGGGGAGCTCAGCCCCAGCATTTT
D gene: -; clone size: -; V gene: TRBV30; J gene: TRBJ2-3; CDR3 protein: CAWTGGQNPRDTQYF; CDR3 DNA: TGTGCCTGGACCGGGGGGCAGAACCCCCGAGATACGCAGTATTTT
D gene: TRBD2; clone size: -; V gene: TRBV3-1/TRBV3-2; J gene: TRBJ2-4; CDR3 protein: CASSQGSGPKNIQYF; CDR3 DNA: TGTGCCAGCAGCCAAGGTAGCGGGCCGAAAAACATTCAGTACTTC
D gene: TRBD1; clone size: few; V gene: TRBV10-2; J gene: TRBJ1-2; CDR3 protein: CASSDGTGGYGYTF; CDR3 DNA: TGCGCCAGCAGTGACGGGACAGGGGGTTATGGCTACACCTTC
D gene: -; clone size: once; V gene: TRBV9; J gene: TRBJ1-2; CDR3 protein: CASSVGGLPRFESNYGYTF; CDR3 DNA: TGTGCCAGCAGCGTAGGAGGGCTCCCGAGGTTTGAATCTAACTATGGCTACACCTTC
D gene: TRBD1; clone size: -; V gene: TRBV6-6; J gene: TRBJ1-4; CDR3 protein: CASRRDSTNEKLFF; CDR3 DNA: TGTGCCAGCAGAAGGGACAGCACTAATGAAAAACTGTTTTTT
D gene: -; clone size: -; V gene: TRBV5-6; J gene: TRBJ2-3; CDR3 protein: CASRTSVTGPQGTQYF; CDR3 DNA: TGTGCCAGCAGAACAAGCGTGACAGGACCACAAGGTACGCAGTATTTT
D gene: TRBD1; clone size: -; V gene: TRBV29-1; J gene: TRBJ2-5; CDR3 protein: CSVLRDAGGETQYF; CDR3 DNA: TGCAGCGTCCTCCGTGACGCAGGGGGCGAGACCCAGTACTTC
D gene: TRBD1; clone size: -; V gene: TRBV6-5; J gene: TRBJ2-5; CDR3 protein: CASSYLTGQETQYF; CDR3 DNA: TGTGCCAGCAGTTACCTGACAGGGCAAGAGACCCAGTACTTC
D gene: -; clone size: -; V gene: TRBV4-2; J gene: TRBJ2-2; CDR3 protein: CASSQEEGAANGELFF; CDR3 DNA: TGTGCCAGCAGCCAAGAGGAGGGGGCGGCCAACGGGGAGCTGTTTTTT
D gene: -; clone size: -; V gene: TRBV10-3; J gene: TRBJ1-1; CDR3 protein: CAISDGGRFSMNTEAFF; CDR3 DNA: TGTGCCATCAGTGATGGGGGGAGATTCTCAATGAACACTGAAGCTTTCTTT
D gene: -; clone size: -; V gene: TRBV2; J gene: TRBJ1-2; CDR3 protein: CASSEAPQRTGKGYTF; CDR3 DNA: TGTGCCAGCAGTGAAGCCCCGCAGAGAACAGGGAAAGGCTACACCTTC
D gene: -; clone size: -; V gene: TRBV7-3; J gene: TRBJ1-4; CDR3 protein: CASSRSGGENEKLFF; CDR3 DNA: TGTGCCAGCAGCCGCAGCGGGGGGGAAAATGAAAAACTGTTTTTT
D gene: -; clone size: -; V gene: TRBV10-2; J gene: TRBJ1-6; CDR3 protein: CASRPGHSSYNSPLHF; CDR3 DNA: TGCGCCAGCAGGCCAGGACACAGCTCCTATAATTCACCCCTCCACTTT
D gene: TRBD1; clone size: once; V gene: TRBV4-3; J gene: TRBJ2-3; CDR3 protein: CASSQEGGQGRTDTQYF; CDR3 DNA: TGCGCCAGCAGCCAAGAAGGGGGACAGGGGAGGACAGATACGCAGTATTTT
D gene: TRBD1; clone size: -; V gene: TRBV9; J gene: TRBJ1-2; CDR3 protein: CASSVAADRGHRSGYTF; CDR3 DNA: TGTGCCAGCAGCGTAGCCGCCGACAGGGGGCATCGTTCGGGCTACACCTTC
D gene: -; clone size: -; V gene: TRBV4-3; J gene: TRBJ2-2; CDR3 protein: CASSQDEVGELFF; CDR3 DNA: TGCGCCAGCAGCCAAGATGAGGTGGGGGAGCTGTTTTTT
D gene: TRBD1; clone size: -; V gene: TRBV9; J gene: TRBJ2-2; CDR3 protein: CASSVETGGNTGELFF; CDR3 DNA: TGTGCCAGCAGCGTAGAGACAGGGGGCAACACCGGGGAGCTGTTTTTT
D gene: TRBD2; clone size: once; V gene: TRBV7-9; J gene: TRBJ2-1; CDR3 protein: CASSLPSPFGLANYNEQFF; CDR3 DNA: TGTGCCAGCAGCTTACCGAGTCCCTTTGGACTAGCGAATTACAATGAGCAGTTCTTC
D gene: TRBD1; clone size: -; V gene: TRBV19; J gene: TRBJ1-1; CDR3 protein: CASSMNRGLNTEAFF; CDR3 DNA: TGTGCCAGTAGTATGAACAGGGGATTGAACACTGAAGCTTTCTTT
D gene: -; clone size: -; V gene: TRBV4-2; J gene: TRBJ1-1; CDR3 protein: CASIHLGGNTEAFF; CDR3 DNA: TGTGCCAGCATCCACTTAGGGGGGAACACTGAAGCTTTCTTT
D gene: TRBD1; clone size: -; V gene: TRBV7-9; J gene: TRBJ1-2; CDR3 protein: CASSSSRDRPIYGYTF; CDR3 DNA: TGTGCCAGCAGCTCTAGCCGGGACAGACCGATCTATGGCTACACCTTC
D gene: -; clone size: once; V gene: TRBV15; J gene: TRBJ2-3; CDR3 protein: CATSRVSGLVSSTDTQYF; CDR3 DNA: TGTGCCACCAGCAGAGTTTCAGGACTGGTATCTAGCACAGATACGCAGTATTTT
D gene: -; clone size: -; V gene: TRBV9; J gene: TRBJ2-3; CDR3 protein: CASSVVGLGIPSTDTQYF; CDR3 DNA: TGTGCCAGCAGCGTAGTCGGGCTCGGGATTCCTAGCACAGATACGCAGTATTTT
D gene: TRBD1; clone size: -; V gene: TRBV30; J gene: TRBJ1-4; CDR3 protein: CAWSTGTGGEKLFF; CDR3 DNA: TGTGCCTGGAGTACCGGGACAGGGGGTGAAAAACTGTTTTTT
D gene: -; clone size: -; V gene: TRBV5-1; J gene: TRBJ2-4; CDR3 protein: CASSLAPAEDIQYF; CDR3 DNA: TGCGCCAGCAGCTTGGCGCCCGCCGAGGACATTCAGTACTTC